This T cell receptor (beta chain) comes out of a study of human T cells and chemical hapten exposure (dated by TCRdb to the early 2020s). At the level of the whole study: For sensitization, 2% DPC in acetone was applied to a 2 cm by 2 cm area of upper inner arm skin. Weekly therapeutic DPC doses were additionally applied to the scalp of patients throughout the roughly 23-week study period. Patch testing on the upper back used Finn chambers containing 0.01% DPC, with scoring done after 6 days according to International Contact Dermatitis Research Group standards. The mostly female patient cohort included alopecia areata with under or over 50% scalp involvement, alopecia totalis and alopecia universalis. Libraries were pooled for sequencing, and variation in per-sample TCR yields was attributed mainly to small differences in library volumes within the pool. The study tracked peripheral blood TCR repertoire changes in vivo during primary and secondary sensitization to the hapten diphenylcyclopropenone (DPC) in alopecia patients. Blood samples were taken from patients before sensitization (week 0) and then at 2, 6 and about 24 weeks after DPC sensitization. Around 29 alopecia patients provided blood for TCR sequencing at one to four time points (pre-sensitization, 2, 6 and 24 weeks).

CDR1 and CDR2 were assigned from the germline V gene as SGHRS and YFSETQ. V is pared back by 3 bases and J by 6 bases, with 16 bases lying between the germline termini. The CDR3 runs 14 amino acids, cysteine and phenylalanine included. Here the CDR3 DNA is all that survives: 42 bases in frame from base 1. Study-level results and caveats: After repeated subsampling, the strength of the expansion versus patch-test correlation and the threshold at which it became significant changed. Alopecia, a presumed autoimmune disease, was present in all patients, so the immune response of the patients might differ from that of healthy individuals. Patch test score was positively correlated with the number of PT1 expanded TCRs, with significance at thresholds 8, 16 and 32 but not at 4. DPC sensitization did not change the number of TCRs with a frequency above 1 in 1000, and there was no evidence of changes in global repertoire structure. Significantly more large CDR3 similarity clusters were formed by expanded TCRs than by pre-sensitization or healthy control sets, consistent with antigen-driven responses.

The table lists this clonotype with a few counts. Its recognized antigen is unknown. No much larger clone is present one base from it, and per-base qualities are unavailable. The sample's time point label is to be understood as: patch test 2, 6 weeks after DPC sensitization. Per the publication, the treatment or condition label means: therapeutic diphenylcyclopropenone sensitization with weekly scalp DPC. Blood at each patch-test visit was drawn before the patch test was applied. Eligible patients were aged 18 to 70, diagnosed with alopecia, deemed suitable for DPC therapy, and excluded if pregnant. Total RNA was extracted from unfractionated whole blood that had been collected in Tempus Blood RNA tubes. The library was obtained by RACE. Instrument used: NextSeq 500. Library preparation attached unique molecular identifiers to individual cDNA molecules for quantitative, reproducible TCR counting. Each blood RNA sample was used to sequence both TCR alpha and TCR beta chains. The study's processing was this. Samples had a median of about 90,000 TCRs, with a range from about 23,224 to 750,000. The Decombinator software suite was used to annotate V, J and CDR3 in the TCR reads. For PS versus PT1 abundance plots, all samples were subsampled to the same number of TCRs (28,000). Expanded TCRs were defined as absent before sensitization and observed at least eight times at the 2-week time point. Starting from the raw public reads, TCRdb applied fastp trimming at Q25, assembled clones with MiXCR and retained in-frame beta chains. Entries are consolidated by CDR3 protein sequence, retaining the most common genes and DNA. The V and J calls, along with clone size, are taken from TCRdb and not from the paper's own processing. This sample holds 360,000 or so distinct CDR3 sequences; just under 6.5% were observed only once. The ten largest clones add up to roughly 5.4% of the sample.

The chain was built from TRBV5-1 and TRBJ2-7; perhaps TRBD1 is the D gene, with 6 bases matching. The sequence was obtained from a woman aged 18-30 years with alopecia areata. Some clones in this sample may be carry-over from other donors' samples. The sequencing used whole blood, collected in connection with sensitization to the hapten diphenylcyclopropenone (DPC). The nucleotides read TGCGCCAGCAGCTCCGGGACACCGGGCCTCGAGCAGTACTTC. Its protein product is CASSSGTPGLEQYF.